This T cell receptor beta chain was identified in a study of cytomegalovirus exposure and HLA in healthy donors. Overall study: Out of 150 million to 200 million T cells, an earlier analysis found some 110 million unique TCR beta sequences in total. Regarding the study as a whole: Being productive about 87% or about 30% of the time was typical of most TCR beta V segments in an earlier analysis.

PCR primers comprised 60 Vbeta and 13 Jbeta primers. Repertoires were generated with immunoSEQ multiplex PCR, while TCRdb's copy carries only in-frame clones and drops some. In the table there are more than 110,000 clones, about three quarters of which are singletons. This CDR3 spans 12 amino acids. Trimming pared 3 bases from V and 13 bases from J, leaving 16 bases between. Germline V gene sequence: CDR1 MDHEN, CDR2 SYDVKM. A remark on this clone: The antigen is unknown.

Sequenced input: PBMCs. V usage is TRBV28 and J usage is TRBJ2-7; D possibly corresponds to TRBD1 (5 bases). The receptor comes from a male donor in good health and CMV-seronegative. CDR3 sequence: CASSFRQGPGYF. CDR3 in DNA: TGTGCCAGCAGTTTCCGGCAGGGCCCCGGTTACTTC.